This is a list of T cell receptor beta chains from one sample in a study of blood T cell repertoires in COVID-19. Clones were sequenced by immunoSEQ multiplex PCR, and TCRdb holds only the in-frame ones, with some missing. Among approximately 330,000 clones listed, nearly 90% were seen once. Sequencing was done on a sample of PBMCs or T cells enriched from blood (not recorded which). The receptor source for this set is a woman younger than 45 who had recovered from COVID-19. Both conserved end residues are part of each CDR3. The order of the fields is CDR3 DNA, CDR3 protein, D gene, clone size, V gene, J gene. The D gene is left open where the match is weak. Not all rows give a size; the values are once, few, many and, for expanded clones, a class.

DNA: TGTGCCAGCAGTGACTCGACAGGGCACACAGATACGCAGTATTTT; CDR3: CASSDSTGHTDTQYF; D: TRBD1; size: .; V: TRBV6-4; J: TRBJ2-3
DNA: TGTGCCAGCAGCAATTGGGGCGACAGGGGGCGCTGGAGGGAGCAGTACTTC; CDR3: CASSNWGDRGRWREQYF; D: TRBD1; size: few; V: TRBV5-6; J: TRBJ2-7
DNA: TGTGCCAGCAGCAACCCTGGGACAGGGAAATACGAGCAGTACTTC; CDR3: CASSNPGTGKYEQYF; D: TRBD1; size: .; V: TRBV11-1; J: TRBJ2-7
DNA: TGTGCCAGCAGTTATGGCAGGGGCGGCCACGAGCAGTACTTC; CDR3: CASSYGRGGHEQYF; D: .; size: few; V: TRBV6-5; J: TRBJ2-7
DNA: TGTGCCAGCAGCTTTTACCAGGCGACCACCGGGGAGCTGTTTTTT; CDR3: CASSFYQATTGELFF; D: .; size: .; V: TRBV11-2; J: TRBJ2-2
DNA: TGCGCCAGCAGCCTAACAGGGCTGGGAAACACCATATATTTT; CDR3: CASSLTGLGNTIYF; D: .; size: .; V: TRBV4-3; J: TRBJ1-3
DNA: TGTGCCAGCAGTTTCTCTTTCCTAGCGGGAGGTGAGCAGTTCTTC; CDR3: CASSFSFLAGGEQFF; D: TRBD2; size: .; V: TRBV28; J: TRBJ2-1
DNA: TGTGCCTGGAATCACCCAGGGCAAGACGGAAACACCATATATTTT; CDR3: CAWNHPGQDGNTIYF; D: .; size: .; V: TRBV30; J: TRBJ1-3
DNA: TGTGCCAGCTCAACATTTGAGGGTGGAACCAAAAACATTCAGTACTTC; CDR3: CASSTFEGGTKNIQYF; D: .; size: .; V: TRBV18; J: TRBJ2-4
DNA: TGCGCCAGCAGCCAACGGGAAGGTTCTATAGATACGCAGTATTTT; CDR3: CASSQREGSIDTQYF; D: .; size: .; V: TRBV4-1; J: TRBJ2-3
DNA: TGTGCCAGCAAGCTATCCCAATACTACGAGCAGTACTTC; CDR3: CASKLSQYYEQYF; D: .; size: .; V: TRBV6-5; J: TRBJ2-7
DNA: TGTGCCAGCAGGTCACGACAGGGTTACAATGAGCAGTTCTTC; CDR3: CASRSRQGYNEQFF; D: TRBD1; size: .; V: TRBV27; J: TRBJ2-1
DNA: TGCGCCAGCAGCCCCACAGACAGGCTTAACTATGGCTACACCTTC; CDR3: CASSPTDRLNYGYTF; D: .; size: once; V: TRBV4-1; J: TRBJ1-2
DNA: TGTGCCAGCAGCCCTCTCAGGGGGATTGGGAAAAACATTCAGTACTTC; CDR3: CASSPLRGIGKNIQYF; D: TRBD1; size: .; V: TRBV11-2; J: TRBJ2-4
DNA: TGTGCCAGCAGCGTGGGACTAGCGGGAGGGTTCAGCGAGCAGTACTTC; CDR3: CASSVGLAGGFSEQYF; D: TRBD2; size: .; V: TRBV9; J: TRBJ2-7
DNA: TGTGCCAGCACTCAGACAGGGGCAGGCTACGAGCAGTACTTC; CDR3: CASTQTGAGYEQYF; D: TRBD1; size: .; V: TRBV6-5; J: TRBJ2-7
DNA: TGTGCCAGTCTGGGAGGAATTTGCAACACCTTC; CDR3: CASLGGICNTF; D: .; size: .; V: TRBV19; J: TRBJ1-2
DNA: TGTGCCAGCACCAAACGGGGGAACACTGAAGCTTTCTTT; CDR3: CASTKRGNTEAFF; D: .; size: .; V: TRBV28; J: TRBJ1-1
DNA: TGTGCCAGCAGCCTAGACAGGGTAGGAGACACCGGGGAGCTGTTTTTT; CDR3: CASSLDRVGDTGELFF; D: TRBD1; size: .; V: TRBV5-4; J: TRBJ2-2
DNA: TGTGCCAGCAGTAATGACAGGAACACTGAAGCTTTCTTT; CDR3: CASSNDRNTEAFF; D: .; size: .; V: TRBV2; J: TRBJ1-1
DNA: TGCAGTGCTAGTAAGGGACAGGGCCATGGCTACACCTTC; CDR3: CSASKGQGHGYTF; D: TRBD1; size: .; V: TRBV20-1; J: TRBJ1-2
DNA: TGTGCCAGTAACATACATCTCACAGATACGCAGTATTTT; CDR3: CASNIHLTDTQYF; D: .; size: .; V: TRBV19; J: TRBJ2-3
DNA: TGTGCCAGCAGTGATGGGGACAGGGTTCTCGATGAGCAGTTCTTC; CDR3: CASSDGDRVLDEQFF; D: TRBD1; size: .; V: TRBV2; J: TRBJ2-1
DNA: TGTGCCAGCAGTTTCAACAGGGATAATTCACCCCTCCACTTT; CDR3: CASSFNRDNSPLHF; D: .; size: .; V: TRBV27; J: TRBJ1-6
DNA: TGTGCCAGCCGCCTAGCGGGAGGATCCCAAGAGACCCAGTACTTC; CDR3: CASRLAGGSQETQYF; D: TRBD2; size: .; V: TRBV28; J: TRBJ2-5
DNA: TGTGCCAGCAGCTTAGCTTGGGAAAGGACAGACCAGCAGTACTTC; CDR3: CASSLAWERTDQQYF; D: .; size: .; V: TRBV7-9; J: TRBJ2-7
DNA: TGTGCCAGCAGCTCCCGGACAGCTACGCGGCAGTTCTTC; CDR3: CASSSRTATRQFF; D: .; size: .; V: TRBV5-4; J: TRBJ2-1
DNA: TGTGCCAGCAGCCTAGGAGTCTCTGGAAACACCATATATTTT; CDR3: CASSLGVSGNTIYF; D: .; size: .; V: TRBV7-8; J: TRBJ1-3
DNA: TGTGCCAGCAGGCCCCTAGCGGGAGATTTCACAGATACGCAGTATTTT; CDR3: CASRPLAGDFTDTQYF; D: TRBD2; size: .; V: TRBV28; J: TRBJ2-3
DNA: TGTGCCAGCAGTCCACTAGCGGGCGTCGTAAGCGAGCAGTACTTC; CDR3: CASSPLAGVVSEQYF; D: TRBD2; size: .; V: TRBV6-5; J: TRBJ2-7
DNA: TGTGCCAGCAGCTCCATCGCTAGCGGGAGGGCCGACGAGCAGTACTTC; CDR3: CASSSIASGRADEQYF; D: TRBD2; size: .; V: TRBV27; J: TRBJ2-7
DNA: TGCGCCAGCAGCCAAGCGATAATTATGAGGGGGCGCACGAACACCATATATTTT; CDR3: CASSQAIIMRGRTNTIYF; D: TRBD1; size: .; V: TRBV4-1; J: TRBJ1-3
DNA: TGTGCCAGCACCTCCCTGCGGAACGACCACTATGGCTACACCTTC; CDR3: CASTSLRNDHYGYTF; D: .; size: .; V: TRBV11-2; J: TRBJ1-2
DNA: TGCGCCAGCAGCTTGCCGAGGGGACTACACTACGAGCAGTACTTC; CDR3: CASSLPRGLHYEQYF; D: TRBD2; size: .; V: TRBV5-1; J: TRBJ2-7
DNA: TGTGCCAGCAGCCGGGGGGGTTCTGGCAATCAGCCCCAGCATTTT; CDR3: CASSRGGSGNQPQHF; D: .; size: .; V: TRBV7-2; J: TRBJ1-5
DNA: TGTGCCTGGCGAGCCAAGACAGGGTTTGGCACTGAAGCTTTCTTT; CDR3: CAWRAKTGFGTEAFF; D: TRBD1; size: .; V: TRBV30; J: TRBJ1-1
DNA: TGCGCCAGCAGCCGCCCGGGACAGGGCTACGAGCAGTACTTC; CDR3: CASSRPGQGYEQYF; D: TRBD1; size: .; V: TRBV4-1; J: TRBJ2-7
DNA: TGTGCCAGTAGTATACGTCTACAGGGAACCGCCGGCAATGAGCAGTTCTTC; CDR3: CASSIRLQGTAGNEQFF; D: .; size: .; V: TRBV19; J: TRBJ2-1
DNA: TGTGCCATCACGTCGACGGGGAGCTATGGCTACACCTTC; CDR3: CAITSTGSYGYTF; D: .; size: .; V: TRBV10-3; J: TRBJ1-2
DNA: TGCGCCAGCAGTCGCCTAACAGGGACCGGGGAGCTGTTTTTT; CDR3: CASSRLTGTGELFF; D: .; size: once; V: TRBV10-1; J: TRBJ2-2
DNA: TGTGCCAGCAGCGAGCAGGGGAATCAGCCCCAGCATTTT; CDR3: CASSEQGNQPQHF; D: .; size: .; V: TRBV7-2; J: TRBJ1-5
DNA: TGTGCCAGCAGTCCCGGGGGCGGGGGACAAGAGACCCAGTACTTC; CDR3: CASSPGGGGQETQYF; D: .; size: .; V: TRBV27; J: TRBJ2-5
DNA: TGTGCCAGCAGTGACTCACCCAGAGCTAGTGGTGGCTACACCTTC; CDR3: CASSDSPRASGGYTF; D: .; size: .; V: TRBV6-4; J: TRBJ1-2
DNA: TGTGCCAGCAGCTCCCGGACAGGGATGGATGAAAAACTGTTTTTT; CDR3: CASSSRTGMDEKLFF; D: TRBD1; size: .; V: TRBV5-4; J: TRBJ1-4
DNA: TGTGCCAGCAGCGAGGTTGGGACGGGAGCGGCGCAGTACTTC; CDR3: CASSEVGTGAAQYF; D: .; size: .; V: TRBV11-2; J: TRBJ2-7
DNA: TGTGCCAGCAGACTAGCGGGATTTCTTCAGTTTGAGCAGTTCTTC; CDR3: CASRLAGFLQFEQFF; D: TRBD2; size: .; V: TRBV2; J: TRBJ2-1
DNA: TGTGCCAGCAGATCGACAGGGGGCCAATCGAGTCATGGCTACACCTTC; CDR3: CASRSTGGQSSHGYTF; D: TRBD1; size: .; V: TRBV28; J: TRBJ1-2
DNA: TGTGCCAGCAGTGAAATATGGTGGGGAGATTCACCCCTCCACTTT; CDR3: CASSEIWWGDSPLHF; D: .; size: .; V: TRBV6-1; J: TRBJ1-6